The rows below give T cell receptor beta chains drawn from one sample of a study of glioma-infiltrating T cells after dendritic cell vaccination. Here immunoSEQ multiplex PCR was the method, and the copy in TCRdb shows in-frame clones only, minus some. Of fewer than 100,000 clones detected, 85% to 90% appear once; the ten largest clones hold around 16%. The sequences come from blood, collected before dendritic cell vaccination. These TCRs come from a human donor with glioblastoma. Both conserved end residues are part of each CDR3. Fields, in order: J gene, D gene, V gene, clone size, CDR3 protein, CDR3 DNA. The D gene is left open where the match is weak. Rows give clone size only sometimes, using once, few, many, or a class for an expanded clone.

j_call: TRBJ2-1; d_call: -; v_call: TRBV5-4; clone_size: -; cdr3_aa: CASSRDSYNEQFF; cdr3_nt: TGTGCCAGCAGCCGAGACAGTTACAATGAGCAGTTCTTC
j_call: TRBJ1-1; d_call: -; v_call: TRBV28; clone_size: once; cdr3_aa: CASSLYVRGEAEAFF; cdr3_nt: TGTGCCAGCAGTTTGTATGTTCGGGGGGAAGCTGAAGCTTTCTTT
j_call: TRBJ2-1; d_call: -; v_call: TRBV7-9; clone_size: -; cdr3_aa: CASSLLGQVGIWYNEQFF; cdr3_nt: TGTGCCAGCAGCTTACTGGGGCAGGTTGGTATTTGGTACAATGAGCAGTTCTTC
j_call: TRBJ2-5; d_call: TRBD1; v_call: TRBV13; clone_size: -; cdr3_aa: CASSLVDRGTRETQYF; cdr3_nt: TGTGCCAGCAGCTTAGTTGACAGGGGAACCCGGGAGACCCAGTACTTC
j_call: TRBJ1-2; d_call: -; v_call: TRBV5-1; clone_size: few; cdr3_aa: CASSPSGGDYGYTF; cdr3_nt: TGCGCCAGCAGCCCCTCGGGAGGCGACTATGGCTACACCTTC
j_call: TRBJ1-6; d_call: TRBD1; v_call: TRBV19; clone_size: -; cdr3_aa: CASSPDRASSSPLHF; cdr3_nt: TGTGCCAGTAGTCCTGACAGGGCCTCGAGTTCACCCCTCCACTTT
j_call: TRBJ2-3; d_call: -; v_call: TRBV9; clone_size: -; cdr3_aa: CASSVRTGAVTDTQYF; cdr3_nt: TGTGCCAGCAGCGTAAGGACGGGAGCCGTCACAGATACGCAGTATTTT
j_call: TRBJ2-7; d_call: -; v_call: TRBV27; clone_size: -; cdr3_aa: CASTPSAGANEQYF; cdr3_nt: TGTGCCAGCACCCCCAGCGCGGGGGCCAACGAGCAGTACTTC
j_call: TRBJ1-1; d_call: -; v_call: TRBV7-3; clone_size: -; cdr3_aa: CASSLSGVAGTEAFF; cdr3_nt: TGTGCCAGCAGCTTAAGTGGGGTGGCGGGCACTGAAGCTTTCTTT
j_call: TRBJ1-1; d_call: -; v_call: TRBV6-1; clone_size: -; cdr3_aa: CASLRSANTEAFF; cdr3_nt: TGTGCCAGCCTACGGAGCGCTAACACTGAAGCTTTCTTT
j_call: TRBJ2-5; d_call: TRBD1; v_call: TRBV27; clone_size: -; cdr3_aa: CASSLLGTGVVGTQYF; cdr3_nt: TGTGCCAGCAGTTTATTGGGGACAGGGGTCGTTGGGACCCAGTACTTC
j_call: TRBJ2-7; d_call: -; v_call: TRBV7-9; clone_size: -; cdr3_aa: CASSLAPSPVYEQYF; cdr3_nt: TGTGCCAGCAGCTTAGCACCTAGCCCTGTCTACGAGCAGTACTTC
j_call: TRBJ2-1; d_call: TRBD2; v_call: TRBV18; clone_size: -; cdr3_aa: CASSGLAGVGFF; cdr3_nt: TGTGCCAGCTCAGGACTAGCGGGAGTAGGATTCTTC
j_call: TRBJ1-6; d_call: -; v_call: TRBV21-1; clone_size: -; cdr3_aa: CASSCQQGTDIDSPLHF; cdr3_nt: TGTGCCAGCAGCTGCCAACAGGGGACGGATATTGATTCACCCCTCCACTTT
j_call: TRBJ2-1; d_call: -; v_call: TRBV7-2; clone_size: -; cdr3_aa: CASSSEEQFF; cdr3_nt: TGTGCCAGCAGCTCCGAGGAGCAGTTCTTC
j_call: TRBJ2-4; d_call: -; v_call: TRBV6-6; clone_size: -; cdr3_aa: CASSQLAKNIQYF; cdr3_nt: TGTGCCAGCAGTCAACTCGCCAAAAACATTCAGTACTTC
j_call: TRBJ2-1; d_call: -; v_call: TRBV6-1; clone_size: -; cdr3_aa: CASSEQVAGSPNLF; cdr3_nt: TGTGCCAGCAGTGAACAAGTCGCGGGGAGCCCCAATCTCTTC
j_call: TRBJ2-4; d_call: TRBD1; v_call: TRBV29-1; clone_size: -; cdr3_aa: CSVDYRQGDIQYF; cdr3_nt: TGCAGCGTTGATTATAGGCAGGGGGACATTCAGTACTTC
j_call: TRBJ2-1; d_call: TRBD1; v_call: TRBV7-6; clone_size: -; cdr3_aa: CASSSPSGQGVYNEQFF; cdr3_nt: TGTGCCAGCAGCTCCCCCTCGGGACAGGGAGTCTACAATGAGCAGTTCTTC
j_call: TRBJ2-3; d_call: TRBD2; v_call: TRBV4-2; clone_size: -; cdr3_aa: CASSQGTSGSTSTDTQYF; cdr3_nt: TGTGCCAGCAGCCAAGGGACTAGCGGTTCGACTAGCACAGATACGCAGTATTTT
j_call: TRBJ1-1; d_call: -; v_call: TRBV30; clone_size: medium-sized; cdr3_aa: CAWSVTGDTEAFF; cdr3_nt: TGTGCCTGGAGTGTAACGGGGGACACTGAAGCTTTCTTT
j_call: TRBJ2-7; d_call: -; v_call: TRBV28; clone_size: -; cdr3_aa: CASSSPTTSYEQYF; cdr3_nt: TGTGCCAGCAGTTCCCCGACAACCTCCTACGAGCAGTACTTC
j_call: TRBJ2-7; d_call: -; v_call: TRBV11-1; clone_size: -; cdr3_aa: CASSADRYEQYF; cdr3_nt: TGTGCCAGCAGCGCAGACAGGTACGAGCAGTACTTC
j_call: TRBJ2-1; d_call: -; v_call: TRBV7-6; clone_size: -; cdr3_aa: CASSLAGGPYNEQFF; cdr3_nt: TGTGCCAGCAGCTTAGCGGGAGGCCCCTACAATGAGCAGTTCTTC
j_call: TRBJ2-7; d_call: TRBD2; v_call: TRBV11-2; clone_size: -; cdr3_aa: CASSLGGGDSPYEQYF; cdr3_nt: TGTGCCAGCAGCTTAGGGGGAGGGGACTCACCCTACGAGCAGTACTTC
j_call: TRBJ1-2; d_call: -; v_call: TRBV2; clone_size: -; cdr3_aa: CATYGQPSNYGYTF; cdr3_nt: TGTGCCACCTATGGACAGCCATCTAACTATGGCTACACCTTC
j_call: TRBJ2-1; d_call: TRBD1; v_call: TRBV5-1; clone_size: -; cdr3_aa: CASSLVSGGNEQFF; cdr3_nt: TGCGCCAGCAGCTTGGTATCAGGGGGCAATGAGCAGTTCTTC
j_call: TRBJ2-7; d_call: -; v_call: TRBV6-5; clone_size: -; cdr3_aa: CASSYPHTGTYEQYF; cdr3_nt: TGTGCCAGCAGTTACCCTCACACAGGGACCTACGAGCAGTACTTC
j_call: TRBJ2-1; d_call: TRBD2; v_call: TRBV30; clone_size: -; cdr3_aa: CAWRTGLAGPRSSYNEQFF; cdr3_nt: TGTGCCTGGAGAACGGGACTAGCGGGTCCACGGAGCTCCTACAATGAGCAGTTCTTC
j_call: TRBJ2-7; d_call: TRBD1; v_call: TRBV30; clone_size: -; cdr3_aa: CAWRTPDREMSGQYF; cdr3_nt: TGTGCCTGGAGGACTCCCGACAGGGAAATGTCGGGGCAGTACTTC
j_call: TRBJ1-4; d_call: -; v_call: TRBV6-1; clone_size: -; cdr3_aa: CASSEREKLFF; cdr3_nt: TGTGCCAGCAGTGAGAGGGAAAAACTGTTTTTT
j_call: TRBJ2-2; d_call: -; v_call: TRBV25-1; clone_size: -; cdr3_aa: CASSEKGGVTGELFF; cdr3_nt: TGTGCCAGCAGTGAAAAGGGGGGGGTCACCGGGGAGCTGTTTTTT
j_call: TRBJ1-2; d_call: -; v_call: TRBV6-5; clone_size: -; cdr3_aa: CASRGPTGGYGYTF; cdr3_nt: TGTGCCAGCAGGGGACCGACGGGGGGGTATGGCTACACCTTC
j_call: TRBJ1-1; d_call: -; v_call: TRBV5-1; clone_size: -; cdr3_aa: CASSLGSSSIGFF; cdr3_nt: TGCGCCAGCAGCTTGGGGTCCTCCTCGATCGGTTTCTTT
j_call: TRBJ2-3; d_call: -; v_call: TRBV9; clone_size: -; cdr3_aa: CASSVTGRPQYF; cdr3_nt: TGTGCCAGCAGCGTGACAGGACGTCCGCAGTATTTT
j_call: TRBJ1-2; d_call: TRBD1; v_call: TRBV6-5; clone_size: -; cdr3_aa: CASRDDRELLYGYTF; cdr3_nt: TGTGCCAGCAGAGACGACAGGGAACTACTCTATGGCTACACCTTC
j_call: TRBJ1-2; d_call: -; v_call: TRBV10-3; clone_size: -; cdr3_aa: CAISESISGGLYGYTF; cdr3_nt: TGTGCCATCAGTGAGTCGATTTCGGGCGGACTCTATGGCTACACCTTC
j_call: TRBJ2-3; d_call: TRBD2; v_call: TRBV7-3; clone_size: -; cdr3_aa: CASSLRRGGADTQYF; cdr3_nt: TGTGCCAGCAGCTTAAGGCGGGGGGGGGCAGATACGCAGTATTTT
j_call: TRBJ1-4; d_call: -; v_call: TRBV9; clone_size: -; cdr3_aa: CASSPGTRRAGDEKLFF; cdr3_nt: -
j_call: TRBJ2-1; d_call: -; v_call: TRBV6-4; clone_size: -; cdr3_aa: CASSGSAESYNEQFF; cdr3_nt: TGTGCCAGCAGTGGCTCAGCGGAATCCTACAATGAGCAGTTCTTC
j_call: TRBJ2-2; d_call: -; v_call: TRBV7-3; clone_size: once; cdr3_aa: CASSATSTGELFF; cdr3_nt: TGTGCCAGCAGCGCAACTAGCACCGGGGAGCTGTTTTTT
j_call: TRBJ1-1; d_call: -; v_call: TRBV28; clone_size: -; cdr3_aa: CASSLASKASTEAFF; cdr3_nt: TGTGCCAGCAGTCTTGCTAGCAAGGCTAGCACTGAAGCTTTCTTT
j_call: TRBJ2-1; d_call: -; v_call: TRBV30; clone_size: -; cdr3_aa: CAWSTRTGKWQFF; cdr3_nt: TGTGCCTGGAGTACCCGGACGGGGAAATGGCAGTTCTTC
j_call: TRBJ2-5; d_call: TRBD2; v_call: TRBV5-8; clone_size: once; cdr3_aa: CASSLGQAGGPVETQYF; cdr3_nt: TGTGCCAGCAGCTTGGGTCAAGCGGGAGGGCCGGTGGAGACCCAGTACTTC
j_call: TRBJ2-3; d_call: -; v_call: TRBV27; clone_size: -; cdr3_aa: CASATTNIGRRGSPDTQYF; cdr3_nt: TGTGCCTCAGCGACCACGAACATAGGGAGACGAGGGTCCCCAGATACGCAGTATTTT
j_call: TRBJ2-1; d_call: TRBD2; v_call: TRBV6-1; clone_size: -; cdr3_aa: CASSLTSGISEQFF; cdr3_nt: TGTGCCAGCAGTCTAACTAGCGGGATAAGTGAGCAGTTCTTC
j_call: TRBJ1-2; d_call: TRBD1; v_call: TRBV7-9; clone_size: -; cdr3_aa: CASSLTGAQGYGYTF; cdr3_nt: TGTGCCAGCAGCTTGACAGGGGCGCAGGGCTATGGCTACACCTTC
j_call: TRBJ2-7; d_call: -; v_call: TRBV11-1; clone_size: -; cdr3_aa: CASSLDRYEQYF; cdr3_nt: TGTGCCAGCAGCCTGGACAGATACGAGCAGTACTTC
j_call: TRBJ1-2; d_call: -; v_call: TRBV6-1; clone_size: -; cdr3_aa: CASTQGSYGYTF; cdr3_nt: TGTGCCAGCACCCAGGGCTCTTATGGCTACACCTTC
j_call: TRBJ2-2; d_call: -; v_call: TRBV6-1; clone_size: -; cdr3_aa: CASRGSLANTGELFF; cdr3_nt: TGTGCCAGCAGGGGGAGTCTGGCGAACACCGGGGAGCTGTTTTTT
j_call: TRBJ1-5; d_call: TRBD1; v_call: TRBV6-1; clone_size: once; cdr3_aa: CASSVNPGQGGQPQHF; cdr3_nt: TGTGCCAGCAGTGTTAACCCGGGACAGGGGGGTCAGCCCCAGCATTTT
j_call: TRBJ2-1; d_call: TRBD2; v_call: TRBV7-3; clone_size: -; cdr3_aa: CASSDQPGDYQNNEQFF; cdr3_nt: TGTGCCAGCAGCGATCAACCGGGGGACTATCAAAACAATGAGCAGTTCTTC
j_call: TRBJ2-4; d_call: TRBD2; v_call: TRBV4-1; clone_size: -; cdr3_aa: CASSQVGGRRAKNIQYF; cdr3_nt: TGCGCCAGCAGCCAAGTGGGGGGGAGGAGGGCCAAAAACATTCAGTACTTC
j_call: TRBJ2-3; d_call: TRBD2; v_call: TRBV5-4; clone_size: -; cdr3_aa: CASSRLAGGPITDTQYF; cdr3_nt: TGTGCCAGCAGCCGACTAGCGGGGGGGCCTATAACAGATACGCAGTATTTT
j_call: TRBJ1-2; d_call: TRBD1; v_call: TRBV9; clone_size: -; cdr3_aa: CASSGTGTLYGYTF; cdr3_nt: TGTGCCAGCAGCGGGACAGGGACCCTCTATGGCTACACCTTC
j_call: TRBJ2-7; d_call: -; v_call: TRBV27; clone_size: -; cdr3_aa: CASGRVSSYEQYF; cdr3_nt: TGTGCCAGCGGCAGGGTTAGCTCCTACGAGCAGTACTTC
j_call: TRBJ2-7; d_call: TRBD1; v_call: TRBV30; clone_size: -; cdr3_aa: CAWIGQGVASSYEQYF; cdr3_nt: TGTGCCTGGATTGGGCAGGGGGTCGCCTCCTCCTACGAGCAGTACTTC
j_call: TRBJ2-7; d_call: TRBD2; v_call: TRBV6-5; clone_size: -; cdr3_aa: CATIGTSGSYEQHF; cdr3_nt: TGTGCCACCATCGGGACTAGCGGGAGCTACGAGCAGCACTTC
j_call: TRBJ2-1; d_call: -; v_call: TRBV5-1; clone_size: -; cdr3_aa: CASSLEGGAGNEQFF; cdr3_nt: TGCGCCAGCAGCTTGGAGGGGGGGGCGGGTAATGAGCAGTTCTTC
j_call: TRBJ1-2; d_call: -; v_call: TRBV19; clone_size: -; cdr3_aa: CAIRQPNYGYTF; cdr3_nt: TGTGCCATCAGACAGCCTAACTATGGCTACACCTTC